The clone carrying this T cell receptor beta chain was counted many times. Its antigen remains unidentified. This CDR3 comprises 14 residues. Unmatched junction bases numbered 5, after V lost 7 bases and J lost 0 bases. Germline V CDR1 and CDR2: LNHDA, SQIVND (reference sequence). Under 3 months in duration, the ophthalmopathy in affected donors had moderate-to-severe activity, CAS ≥3 and NOSPECS ≥4. Using RNA transcripts, the TCR beta CDR3 regions were amplified. The first-round RT-PCR employed HTBI primers together with the Qiagen OneStep RT-PCR kit. A multiplex PCR was then performed as the second round. TCRdb re-called the multiplex PCR reads through MiXCR, storing one row per CDR3 protein. This sample yields 650,000 to 900,000 distinct CDR3 sequences, of which 35% to 50% are seen a single time; approximately 43% belongs to the top ten. The data originate from a study of Graves' ophthalmopathy and Graves' hyperthyroidism.

Whole-study results and caveats: Ophthalmopathy progression was predicted with 55% to 71% sensitivity and roughly 74% specificity. Blood also carried most expanded thyroid clonotypes exceeding 0.001 frequency.

The TCR sequence derives from an adult man with Graves' ophthalmopathy. This chain joins TRBV19 and TRBJ1-1; 7 bases line up with TRBD1. The sequenced material came from peripheral blood. The DNA of the CDR3 is TGTGCCAGTACCCGACAGGGCGTGAACACTGAAGCTTTCTTT. Its protein product is CASTRQGVNTEAFF.